The source of this TCR beta chain is a study of CD8 T cells in ankylosing spondylitis. In making TCR beta libraries, quantitative 5'-RACE with molecular barcodes was used. TCRdb redid the calling of the 5' RACE reads with MiXCR, one entry per CDR3 protein. This sample yields some 120,000 distinct CDR3 sequences, of which more than 6.5% are seen a single time; 9.5% to 15% belongs to the top ten. Notes on the study in general: A number of the motif variants had already been described in reactive arthritis synovial fluid and blood.

This clonotype is medium-sized (0.01 to 0.1%) in the sample. Its antigen is still unknown. Germline V gene lookup returns CDR1 DFQATT and CDR2 SNEGSKA (reference sequence). The germline V and J ends were trimmed by 5 bases and 3 bases, with 14 bases remaining between them. The CDR3 has 13 residues. Sequences were obtained from blood, either unsorted or a sorted T cell fraction (not recorded which). This clonotype originated in a male donor with ankylosing spondylitis or in good health (not recorded which). The gene calls are TRBV20-1 and TRBJ2-7; D uncertain. CDR3 sequence: CSAPRRLNYEQYF. The DNA for the CDR3 is TGCAGTGCTCCCAGGCGCCTTAACTACGAGCAGTACTTC.